These 30 T cell receptor beta chains were sequenced from one sample in a study of CXCR3-negative and CXCR3-positive naive CD8 T cells. General study results and limits: Relative to CXCR3-negative naive cells, CXCR3-positive naive cells had more hydrophobic TRB CDR3s.

The libraries of TRB cDNA were prepared using 5' RACE with UMI labels. One entry per CDR3 protein, without DNA, is what TCRdb gives after re-calling the 5' RACE reads. The sample's table shows around 60,000 distinct CDR3 sequences. These receptors have no identified antigens. The material sequenced was naive CXCR3+ CD8+ T cells from blood. Indicated subset: CD45RO-CCR7+CD27+CD95- naive CD8+ T cells expressing CXCR3 (TNR3+). The receptors were gathered from a human donor in good health. Some clones in this sample may be carry-over from other donors' samples.

V gene TRBV7-3 combines with J gene TRBJ2-7; the TRBD1 assignment by TCRdb is unverifiable without DNA. The CDR3 covers 14 residues. Per the germline V gene, CDR1 is SGHTA and CDR2 is FQGTGA. The CDR3: CASSPQTGPYEQYF.

The J gene is TRBJ1-1, the V gene TRBV28. This CDR3 comprises 14 residues. Germline V gene lookup returns CDR1 MDHEN and CDR2 SYDVKM. CDR3 protein: CASSLLRSAPEAFF.

The chain couples TRBV29-1 to TRBJ1-2; as DNA is missing, the TRBD1 call by TCRdb cannot be tested. Per germline, CDR1 SQVTM and CDR2 ANQGSEA. This CDR3 has 13 residues. CDR3 loop: CSGRDLTNYGYTF.

The J gene is TRBJ2-2, the V gene TRBV7-9; TCRdb returns TRBD1, unconfirmable since there is no DNA. The CDR3 spans 16 residues. From germline, CDR1 is SEHNR and CDR2 FQNEAQ (reference sequence). CDR3 sequence reads: CASSPRTGGDTGELFF.

The CDR3 is CASSTGQGSYEQYF. This chain links TRBV7-6 with TRBJ2-7. The CDR3 has 14 amino acids. CDR1 SGHVS and CDR2 FNYEAQ come from the germline V gene.

This chain uses TRBV23-1 with TRBJ2-7. TRBV23-1 qualifies as an ORF whose function is uncertain. The CDR3 covers 11 residues. Here the CDR3 reads CASSESPEQYF.

J is TRBJ1-5 and V is TRBV20-1; the D call from TCRdb, TRBD1, cannot be confirmed without DNA. Germline CDR1 reads DFQATT; CDR2 reads SNEGSKA (reference sequence). This CDR3 has 18 amino acids. This chain's CDR3 is CSARRVRKGSPSNQPQHF.

The chain employs TRBV6-6 and TRBJ1-4; the TCRdb D gene call, TRBD1, has no DNA to confirm it. CDR1 MNHNY and CDR2 SVGAGI come from the germline V gene (reference sequence). The CDR3 extends over 14 amino acids. The CDR3 spells CASRRTGGTEKLFF.

This sequence joins TRBV12-3 or TRBV12-4 and TRBJ2-7. CDR3 length: 13 residues. The CDR3 region is CASSFGPDYEQYF.

The chain combines TRBV29-1 with TRBJ1-1. Per the germline V gene, CDR1 is SQVTM and CDR2 is ANQGSEA. CDR3 size: 15 residues. CDR3 amino acids: CSVEGSRLVDTEAFF.

The chain is built from TRBV20-1 and TRBJ2-7; the D call from TCRdb, TRBD1, cannot be confirmed without DNA. The CDR3 covers 13 residues. CDR1 is DFQATT, CDR2 SNEGSKA, per germline (reference sequence). CDR3 region: CSANDRGAYEQYF.

V is TRBV28 and J is TRBJ2-5; lacking DNA, the TRBD2 call made by TCRdb goes unchecked. The CDR3 has 14 amino acids. The V gene's germline CDR1 is MDHEN and CDR2 SYDVKM. The CDR3 region is CASSPREDQETQYF.

The chain joins TRBV28 to TRBJ2-1; the D call of TRBD1 rests on TCRdb alone, since no DNA is present to check it. Per the germline V gene, CDR1 is MDHEN and CDR2 is SYDVKM. The CDR3 consists of 19 residues. CDR3 loop: CASSFTPIRQGGLYNEQFF. Drawing the rest from reference TRBV28 and TRBJ2-1, the complete variable domain is DVKVTQSSRYLVKRTGEKVFLECVQDMDHENMFWYRQDPGLGLRLIYFSYDVKMKEKGDIPEGYSVSREKKERFSLILESASTNQTSMYLCASSFTPIRQGGLYNEQFFGPGTRLTVL.

The rearrangement uses TRBV12-3 or TRBV12-4 and TRBJ2-7. The CDR3 is 12 residues long. The CDR3 region is CASSLGRNEQYF.

The CDR3 loop reads CASSLEVGPSTYGYTF. The chain is built from TRBV5-1 and TRBJ1-2. Germline V gene lookup returns CDR1 SGHRS and CDR2 YFSETQ. The CDR3 contains 16 residues.

This CDR3 is CASSASFGDTQYF. The rearrangement links TRBV25-1 to TRBJ2-3. This CDR3 has 13 amino acids. From germline, CDR1 is MGHDK and CDR2 SYGVNS.

This chain connects TRBV7-2 to TRBJ2-1; absent DNA, TCRdb's TRBD1 call cannot be checked. The CDR3 runs to 14 residues. Per the germline V gene, CDR1 is SGHTA and CDR2 is FQGNSA. This chain's CDR3 is CASSPLGQGAIQFF. The entire variable domain, with the rest obtained from reference TRBV7-2 and TRBJ2-1, is as follows: GAGVSQSPSNKVTEKGKDVELRCDPISGHTALYWYRQSLGQGLEFLIYFQGNSAPDKSGLPSDRFSAERTGGSVSTLTIQRTQQEDSAVYLCASSPLGQGAIQFFGPGTRLTVL.

The chain employs TRBV20-1 and TRBJ1-3; the D gene TCRdb calls, TRBD1, cannot be checked with no DNA. This CDR3 has 17 amino acids. Germline V gene data show CDR1 as DFQATT and CDR2 as SNEGSKA (reference sequence). CDR3 residues: CSARAMDPLTLRNTIYF.

The chain combines TRBV5-1 with TRBJ2-3. Germline V gives CDR1 SGHRS, CDR2 YFSETQ. There are 12 residues in the CDR3. The chain's CDR3 is CASSLDSDTQYF.

V is TRBV5-4 and J is TRBJ2-7; TCRdb lists TRBD1, though no DNA is available to test this call. The CDR3 spans 16 residues. Germline V CDR1 and CDR2: SGHNT, YYREEE (reference sequence). The CDR3 sequence is CASSSSAGERGYEQYF.

The chain has TRBV7-9 and TRBJ2-1; the D gene TCRdb calls, TRBD2, cannot be checked with no DNA. The CDR3 is made up of 14 amino acids. Looked up from germline, CDR1 is SEHNR and CDR2 is FQNEAQ (reference sequence). The CDR3 loop is CASSLALGAFEQFF. Drawing the rest from reference TRBV7-9 and TRBJ2-1, the complete variable domain is DTGVSQNPRHKITKRGQNVTFRCDPISEHNRLYWYRQTLGQGPEFLTYFQNEAQLEKSRLLSDRFSAERPKGSFSTLEIQRTEQGDSAMYLCASSLALGAFEQFFGPGTRLTVL.

The chain links TRBV28 to TRBJ2-4; TCRdb names TRBD2, which stays unverified in the absence of DNA. The CDR3 has 14 amino acids. Germline CDR1 reads MDHEN; CDR2 reads SYDVKM. CDR3 region: CASSPTGGENIQYF.

The chain joins TRBV19 to TRBJ1-1; as DNA is missing, the TRBD1 call by TCRdb cannot be tested. Germline V CDR1 and CDR2: LNHDA, SQIVND (reference sequence). The CDR3 is made up of 14 amino acids. The CDR3 reads CASTRYGTGAEAFF.

The rearrangement joins TRBV7-9 to TRBJ1-2; TCRdb proposes TRBD1, but this gene call is untestable without DNA. The CDR3 runs to 17 residues. CDR1 and CDR2 (germline): SEHNR, FQNEAQ (reference sequence). CDR3 sequence: CASSLARGPPGFDGYTF.

The V gene is TRBV15, the J gene TRBJ1-1. The CDR3 length is 15 residues. CDR1 and CDR2 (germline): LNHNV, YYDKDF (reference sequence). The CDR3 region is CATSRDRFRSTEAFF.

The J gene is TRBJ2-7, the V gene TRBV20-1; the TCRdb call, TRBD2, lacks DNA for checking. From germline, CDR1 is DFQATT and CDR2 SNEGSKA (reference sequence). The CDR3 is 14 amino acids. The CDR3: CSARDRDSGSIRYF.

V is TRBV6-5 and J is TRBJ2-1; the D call of TRBD1 rests on TCRdb alone, since no DNA is present to check it. This CDR3 contains 12 residues. Germline assignment: CDR1 MNHEY and CDR2 SVGAGI. CDR3 amino acids: CASSTGYNEQFF.

The CDR3 sequence: CASIKADRTPHNEQFF. This chain connects TRBV7-2 to TRBJ2-1. The CDR3 sequence is 16 residues long. Germline CDR1 SGHTA, CDR2 FQGNSA.

V and J are TRBV6-5 and TRBJ1-2; the TCRdb D gene call, TRBD1, has no DNA to confirm it. Per germline, CDR1 MNHEY and CDR2 SVGAGI. The CDR3 loop spans 13 amino acids. CDR3 in amino acids: CASSHGVGEGYTF.

The V gene is TRBV29-1, the J gene TRBJ2-5; TCRdb lists TRBD2, though no DNA is available to test this call. From germline, CDR1 is SQVTM and CDR2 ANQGSEA. The CDR3 extends over 14 amino acids. The CDR3 here is CSVVEDSPDETQYF.